This T cell receptor (beta chain) was recovered during a study of OX40 agonist ivuxolimab in advanced cancers. Study context: Dose-escalation patients suffered from hepatocellular carcinoma, melanoma, renal cell or head and neck cancer. Mean age about 60 years, range roughly 20 to 85; approximately 83% male. Broader study findings: Part of the nonresponder group also had normalized T-cell clonal expansion that was low. No determination was made of the antigen specificity of the expanded peripheral T cells.

For this clone: The antigen is undetermined.

The CDR3 extends over 13 amino acids. With 5 bases removed from V and 7 bases from J, the gap between germline ends came to 14 bases. In germline, CDR1 is SGHTA, CDR2 FQGNSA. Profiled with immunoSEQ multiplex PCR; TCRdb holds only in-frame clones, not every one. The data show 55,000 to 70,000 clones, with approximately 86% seen just once and approximately 0.54% held by the top ten. The sequencing used CD4+ or CD8+ T cells sorted from blood, collected in a trial of the OX40 agonist ivuxolimab. The chain uses TRBV7-2 and TRBJ1-1, with D uncertain. The clonotype originates from an adult with an advanced solid tumor such as melanoma, head and neck, liver or kidney cancer. The CDR3 bases are TGTGCCAGCAGCGTACTGACTGTGGGTGAAGCTTTCTTT. It translates to CASSVLTVGEAFF.